Below are 10 T cell receptor beta chains sequenced from a single sample in a study of blood T cell repertoires in COVID-19. The table came from immunoSEQ multiplex PCR; TCRdb's copy has only in-frame clones and leaves some out. The data show a few hundred thousand clones, 70% to 85% seen once. The sample was PBMCs or T cells enriched from blood (not recorded which). These receptors all come from a man aged 40-55 years who had recovered from COVID-19.

The V and J genes are TRBV5-1 and TRBJ1-1; D gene ambiguous. Trimming took off 0 bases at V and 7 bases at J, with 13 bases between the two ends. There are 14 residues in the CDR3. Germline V gene data show CDR1 as SGHRS and CDR2 as YFSETQ. The CDR3 bases are TGCGCCAGCAGCTTGGCGGGGAACCCAAATGAAGCTTTCTTT. This encodes CASSLAGNPNEAFF.

Here the CDR3 reads CASSFALRTGVNEQFF. The CDR3 nucleotides are TGCGCCAGCAGCTTTGCCCTCAGGACAGGGGTCAATGAGCAGTTCTTC. This chain uses TRBV5-1 with TRBJ2-1, with 9 bases fitting TRBD1. This CDR3 has 16 amino acids. V lost 2 bases and J lost 6; bases outside the gene matches: 9. From germline, CDR1 is SGHRS and CDR2 YFSETQ.

This clone was found once. The same CDR3 arises from other DNA sequences in this sample as well. The chain couples TRBV7-3 to TRBJ1-1; D call uncertain. CDR3 length: 13 residues. Germline CDR1 SGHTA, CDR2 FQGTGA. The ends were cut back, 5 bases at V and 1 base at J, with 8 bases in the middle. CDR3 amino acids: CASSPGQNTEAFF. CDR3 coding DNA: TGTGCCAGCAGCCCTGGGCAGAACACTGAAGCTTTCTTT.

The V call is TRBV7-2, the J call TRBJ1-2; 8 nucleotides line up with TRBD1. The CDR3 runs to 13 residues. V lost 5 bases to trimming and J lost 7 bases; unmatched junction nucleotides: 6. Germline CDR1 is SGHTA and CDR2 is FQGNSA. The CDR3 DNA reads as TGTGCCAGCAGCCCCGGACAGGGTGCTGGCTACACCTTC. The encoded protein is CASSPGQGAGYTF.

V is TRBV6-1 and J is TRBJ1-5, with 9 bases matching TRBD1. J gave up 3 bases and V 4 bases, and 7 bases lay outside the gene matches. Looked up from germline, CDR1 is MNHNS and CDR2 is SASEGT. The CDR3 has 16 residues. CDR3: CASSATGGSHNQPQHF. CDR3 sequence (DNA): TGTGCCAGCAGTGCAACAGGGGGCAGTCACAATCAGCCCCAGCATTTT.

The V gene is TRBV11-3, the J gene TRBJ2-1, with 7 positions matching TRBD2. Germline V gene data show CDR1 as SGHNT and CDR2 as YENEEA. The CDR3 loop spans 14 amino acids. The V gene end was trimmed by 3 bases and the J gene end by 4 bases; junction bases not matched to a gene: 3. The CDR3 region is CASSLGGMYNEQFF. DNA for the CDR3: TGTGCCAGCAGCTTGGGGGGGATGTACAATGAGCAGTTCTTC.

V gene TRBV19 combines with J gene TRBJ1-3; possible D gene TRBD1, 6 bases. Trimming left V 8 bases short and J 0 bases short, with 23 bases between. This CDR3 has 18 residues. Germline V CDR1 and CDR2: LNHDA, SQIVND (reference sequence). This chain's CDR3 is CASQPRGQPPSSGNTIYF. CDR3 DNA: TGTGCCAGTCAACCGAGAGGACAGCCCCCGAGCTCTGGAAACACCATATATTTT.

This clone came up once. The chain combines TRBV19 with TRBJ2-3; D is perhaps TRBD1 (6 bases). This CDR3 contains 15 residues. Germline loops: CDR1 LNHDA, CDR2 SQIVND (reference sequence). V shed 1 base and J shed 2 bases, with 10 bases lying between them. For the CDR3, the DNA is TGTGCCAGTAGTATAGTAGGGGGACCCACAGATACGCAGTATTTT. Translating it yields CASSIVGGPTDTQYF.

V usage is TRBV19 and J usage is TRBJ1-5; D is ambiguous. Germline values: CDR1 LNHDA, CDR2 SQIVND (reference sequence). Trimming took off 1 base at V and 3 bases at J, with 10 bases between the two ends. The CDR3 spans 15 residues. CDR3 loop: CASSIGGGPNQPQHF. CDR3 DNA: TGTGCCAGTAGTATAGGGGGAGGGCCCAATCAGCCCCAGCATTTT.

The chain couples TRBV29-1 to TRBJ2-1, with a possible D match to TRBD2 (6 bases). CDR3 length equals 14 residues. Germline V lookup: CDR1 SQVTM, CDR2 ANQGSEA. Trimming removed 4 bases from V and 0 bases from J, with 10 bases in between. The CDR3 DNA sequence: TGCAGCGTTGGTAGACTAGACTCCTACAATGAGCAGTTCTTC. Protein: CSVGRLDSYNEQFF.